These T cell receptor beta chains were read from a single sample in a study of shared clonotypes between healthy human individuals. The protocol was immunoSEQ multiplex PCR, while the TCRdb copy is restricted to in-frame clones and leaves out a portion. The table has roughly 2.2 million clones, approximately 90% seen once. Sequencing was carried out using naive CD4+ T cells from PBMCs. These receptors all come from a man aged 18 to 29 in good health. Some clones in this sample may be carry-over from other donors' samples. CDR3s include the opening cysteine and the closing phenylalanine or tryptophan. Each record gives: clone size, J gene, D gene, V gene, CDR3 DNA, CDR3 protein. A D gene is named only where the DNA matches it firmly. Size is omitted from some rows. Given values are once, few, many or a class for expanded clones.

few,TRBJ1-1,-,TRBV5-4,TGTGCCAGCAGTATAGTGGGGGTGTACACTGAAGCTTTCTTT,CASSIVGVYTEAFF
-,TRBJ2-3,-,TRBV7-2,TGTGCCAGCAGCTTAGTTGGTGCGGGCGAAGGGGCAGATACGCAGTATTTT,CASSLVGAGEGADTQYF
-,TRBJ2-1,-,TRBV25-1,TGTGCCAGCAGAAGCTCCTCTTGGGGGGTCGTAAATGAGCAGTTCTTC,CASRSSSWGVVNEQFF
-,TRBJ2-3,-,TRBV5-1,TGCGCCAGCAGCTTGGGGGATAGGACAGATACGCAGTATTTT,CASSLGDRTDTQYF
-,TRBJ1-1,-,TRBV7-2,TGTGCCAGCAGCTTAACAAGGGACGGGGGCACTGAAGCTTTCTTT,CASSLTRDGGTEAFF
-,TRBJ2-2,-,TRBV18,TGTGCCAGCTCACCCCGACAGGCGAACACCGGGGAGCTGTTTTTT,CASSPRQANTGELFF
once,TRBJ1-4,-,TRBV6-5,TGTGCCAGCAGGGGGCGCCCAACTAATGAAAAACTGTTTTTT,CASRGRPTNEKLFF
-,TRBJ2-1,-,TRBV6-5,TGTGCCAGCACCCCACAAGGACTACCATACAATGAGCAGTTCTTC,CASTPQGLPYNEQFF
-,TRBJ2-1,-,TRBV7-3,TGTGCCAGCAGCTTAACGGGCCCCGGCGAGAGGCAGTTCTTC,CASSLTGPGERQFF
once,TRBJ1-1,-,TRBV27,TGTGCCAGCAGTTTAATACAGGCGGACACTGAAGCTTTCTTT,CASSLIQADTEAFF
-,TRBJ2-7,-,TRBV27,TGTGCCAGCAGTTTATCGGTGGGACCGCAGTACTTC,CASSLSVGPQYF
-,TRBJ2-5,TRBD1,TRBV2,TGTGCCAGCAATGAGGGGGCCCGCGGAGAGACCCAGTACTTC,CASNEGARGETQYF
-,TRBJ2-3,-,TRBV7-3,TGTGCCAGCAGCCTGACAGCTACCACAGATGCGCAGTATTTT,CASSLTATTDAQYF